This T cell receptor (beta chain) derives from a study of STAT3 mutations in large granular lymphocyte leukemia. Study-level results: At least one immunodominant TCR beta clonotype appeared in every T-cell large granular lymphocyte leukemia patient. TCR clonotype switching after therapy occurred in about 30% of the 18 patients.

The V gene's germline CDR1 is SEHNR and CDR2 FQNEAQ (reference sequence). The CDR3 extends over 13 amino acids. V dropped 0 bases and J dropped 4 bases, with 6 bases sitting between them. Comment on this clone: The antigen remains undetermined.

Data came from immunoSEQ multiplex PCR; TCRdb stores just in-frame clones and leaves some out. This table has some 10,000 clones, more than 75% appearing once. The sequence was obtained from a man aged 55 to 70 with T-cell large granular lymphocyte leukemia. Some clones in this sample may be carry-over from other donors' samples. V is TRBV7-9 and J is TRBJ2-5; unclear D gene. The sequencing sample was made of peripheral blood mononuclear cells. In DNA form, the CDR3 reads TGTGCCAGCAGCTTAGCAGGGATAGAGACCCAGTACTTC. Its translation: CASSLAGIETQYF.